Listed below are T cell receptor beta chains from one sample, sequenced in a study of T-cell memory formation after mild COVID-19. TCRdb used MiXCR to reprocess the 5' RACE reads, holding one entry per CDR3 protein. The sample has around 130,000 distinct CDR3 sequences; approximately 17% are singletons. The sample taken for sequencing was PBMCs or a T cell subset sorted from them (not recorded which). These receptors were collected from a man between 18 and 29 years old who had mild COVID-19 (a few samples of this study predate the infection). Cell type and time point are not known. CDR3s include the opening cysteine and the closing phenylalanine or tryptophan. Fields, in order: CDR3 protein, CDR3 DNA, J gene, D gene, V gene, clone size. D genes are given only for firm matches. Only some rows state a clone size, as once, few, many or a class for expanded clones.

cdr3_aa: CASSVAGSGFSTEAFF
cdr3_nt: TGTGCCAGCAGCGTAGCTGGTTCCGGGTTTAGCACTGAAGCTTTCTTT
j_call: TRBJ1-1
d_call: -
v_call: TRBV9
clone_size: -

cdr3_aa: CASSLGNSPLHF
cdr3_nt: TGCGCCAGCAGCCTTGGAAATTCACCCCTCCACTTT
j_call: TRBJ1-6
d_call: -
v_call: TRBV4-1
clone_size: few

cdr3_aa: CASSLGVGQGTDTQYF
cdr3_nt: TGCGCCAGCAGCTTGGGAGTCGGACAGGGGACAGATACGCAGTATTTT
j_call: TRBJ2-3
d_call: TRBD1
v_call: TRBV5-1
clone_size: -

cdr3_aa: CASSPYSDNQETQYF
cdr3_nt: TGTGCCAGCTCACCGTACTCGGATAACCAAGAGACCCAGTACTTC
j_call: TRBJ2-5
d_call: -
v_call: TRBV18
clone_size: -

cdr3_aa: CASSFRQGNEKLFF
cdr3_nt: TGCGCCAGCAGCTTTCGGCAGGGTAATGAAAAACTGTTTTTT
j_call: TRBJ1-4
d_call: -
v_call: TRBV5-1
clone_size: -

cdr3_aa: CASSYLVTDTQYF
cdr3_nt: TGTGCCAGCAGCTACCTAGTAACAGATACGCAGTATTTT
j_call: TRBJ2-3
d_call: -
v_call: TRBV7-3
clone_size: many

cdr3_aa: CASSWGQGTEAFF
cdr3_nt: TGTGCCAGCAGCTGGGGACAGGGCACTGAAGCTTTCTTT
j_call: TRBJ1-1
d_call: TRBD1
v_call: TRBV5-6
clone_size: few

cdr3_aa: CSAPAPRTGNTEAFF
cdr3_nt: TGCAGTGCCCCCGCTCCCCGGACAGGGAACACTGAAGCTTTCTTT
j_call: TRBJ1-1
d_call: TRBD1
v_call: TRBV20-1
clone_size: few

cdr3_aa: CSALGQPNTEAFF
cdr3_nt: TGCAGCGCCCTGGGGCAGCCAAACACTGAAGCTTTCTTT
j_call: TRBJ1-1
d_call: -
v_call: TRBV29-1
clone_size: few

cdr3_aa: CASSIVAPRTEAFF
cdr3_nt: TGTGCCAGCAGTATTGTCGCCCCTCGGACTGAAGCTTTCTTT
j_call: TRBJ1-1
d_call: -
v_call: TRBV2
clone_size: few

cdr3_aa: CASSFKGVDTQYF
cdr3_nt: TGTGCCAGCAGTTTCAAGGGGGTAGATACGCAGTATTTT
j_call: TRBJ2-3
d_call: -
v_call: TRBV12-3/TRBV12-4
clone_size: once

cdr3_aa: CASSVGTGQEAFF
cdr3_nt: TGTGCCAGCAGCGTTGGGACAGGGCAAGAAGCTTTCTTT
j_call: TRBJ1-1
d_call: TRBD1
v_call: TRBV9
clone_size: -

cdr3_aa: CASSFGTSGPLELDTQYF
cdr3_nt: TGTGCCAGCAGTTTCGGGACTAGCGGGCCCCTGGAGCTAGATACGCAGTATTTT
j_call: TRBJ2-3
d_call: TRBD2
v_call: TRBV6-5
clone_size: -